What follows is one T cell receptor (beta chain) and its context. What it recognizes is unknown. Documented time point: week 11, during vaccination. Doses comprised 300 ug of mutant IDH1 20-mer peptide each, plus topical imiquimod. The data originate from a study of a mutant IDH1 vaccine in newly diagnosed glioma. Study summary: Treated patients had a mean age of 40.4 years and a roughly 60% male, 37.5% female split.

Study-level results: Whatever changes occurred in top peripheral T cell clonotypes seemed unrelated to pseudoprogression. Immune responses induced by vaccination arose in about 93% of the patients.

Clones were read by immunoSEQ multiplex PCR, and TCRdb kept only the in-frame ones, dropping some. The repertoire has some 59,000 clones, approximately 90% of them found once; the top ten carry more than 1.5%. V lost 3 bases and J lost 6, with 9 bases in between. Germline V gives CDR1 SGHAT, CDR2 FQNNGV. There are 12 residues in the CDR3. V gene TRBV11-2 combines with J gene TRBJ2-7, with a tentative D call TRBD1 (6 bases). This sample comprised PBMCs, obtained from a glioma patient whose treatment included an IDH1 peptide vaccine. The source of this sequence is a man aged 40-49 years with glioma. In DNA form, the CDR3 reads TGTGCCAGCAGCTTCACAGGGCTCGAGCAGTACTTC. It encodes CASSFTGLEQYF.